This TCR beta chain was identified during a study of blood T cell repertoires in COVID-19. This CDR3 contains 16 residues. Germline V gene lookup returns CDR1 LGHNA and CDR2 YNFKEQ. V lost 4 bases and J lost 2, with 12 bases in between. Per the authors' pipeline: Estimation of nucleated cell counts was performed using reference gene primer amplification. Repertoires were generated with immunoSEQ multiplex PCR, while TCRdb's copy carries only in-frame clones and drops some. The DNA was the basis for D and trimming; V, J and clone size are from that table. The sample yields under 300,000 clones, more than 75% seen once. This clone appeared a single time.

Material: peripheral blood. The chain joins TRBV4-2 to TRBJ2-6; D might be TRBD1 (5 bases). This TCR derives from a woman in her seventies with active or convalescent COVID-19. The CDR3 DNA sequence: TGTGCCAGCAGCCGCACAGGTCTGACTGGGGCCAACGTCCTGACTTTC. Protein: CASSRTGLTGANVLTF.